What follows describes a single TCR beta chain. This CDR3 comprises 16 residues. The germline gives CDR1 MNHNY, CDR2 SVGAGI (reference sequence). V lost 5 bases and J 2 bases, leaving 18 bases between the germline ends. This entry is derived from a study of blood T cells in healthy people across ages. The authors ran a second PCR of roughly 7 to 11 cycles using a sample-barcoded 5' primer and a J-beta primer mix. TCRdb redid the calling of the 5' RACE reads with MiXCR, one entry per CDR3 protein. The sample carries around 1.5 million distinct CDR3 sequences, around 55% recorded once. Individuals who donated were healthy Caucasians from Russia aged roughly 6 to 90.

Sequencing was done on a sample of blood. The TCR comes from a man younger than 35 in good health. The chain has TRBV6-6 and TRBJ2-5; the D gene could be TRBD1 or TRBD2 (5 bases each). Written as DNA, the CDR3 is TGTGCCAGCAGTCCAGGACGGTGGGGGATTCAAGAGACCCAGTACTTC. Its protein product is CASSPGRWGIQETQYF.